This record concerns one TCR beta chain sequence. Trimming removed 1 base from V and 8 bases from J, with 6 bases in between. Per germline, CDR1 LGHNT and CDR2 FRNRAP. This CDR3 is built from 12 residues. The data stem from a study of control samples from healthy donors and cancer patients. Sequenced by immunoSEQ multiplex PCR; TCRdb stores in-frame clones only, minus some. Of approximately 170,000 clones in the sample, more than 80% are singletons; the top ten hold about 1.4%. V usage is TRBV12-5 and J usage is TRBJ1-3, with D unclear. The origin of this receptor is a man aged 25-45 years in good health. The sequenced material came from blood. CDR3 sequence: CASGLGSYTIYF. DNA for the CDR3: TGTGCTAGTGGTTTGGGTTCATACACCATATATTTT.